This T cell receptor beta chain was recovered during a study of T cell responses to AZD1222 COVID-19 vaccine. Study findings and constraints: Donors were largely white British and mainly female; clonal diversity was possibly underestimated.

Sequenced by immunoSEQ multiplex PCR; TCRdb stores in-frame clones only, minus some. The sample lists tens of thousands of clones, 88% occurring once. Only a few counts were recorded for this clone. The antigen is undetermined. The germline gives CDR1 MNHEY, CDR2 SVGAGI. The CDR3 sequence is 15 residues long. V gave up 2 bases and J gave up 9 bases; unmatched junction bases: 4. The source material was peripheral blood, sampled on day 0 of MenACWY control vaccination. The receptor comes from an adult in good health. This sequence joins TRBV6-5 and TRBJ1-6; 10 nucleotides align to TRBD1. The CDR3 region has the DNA TGTGCCAGCAGTTACATCGGGACAGGGGTTTCACCCCTCCACTTT. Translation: CASSYIGTGVSPLHF.